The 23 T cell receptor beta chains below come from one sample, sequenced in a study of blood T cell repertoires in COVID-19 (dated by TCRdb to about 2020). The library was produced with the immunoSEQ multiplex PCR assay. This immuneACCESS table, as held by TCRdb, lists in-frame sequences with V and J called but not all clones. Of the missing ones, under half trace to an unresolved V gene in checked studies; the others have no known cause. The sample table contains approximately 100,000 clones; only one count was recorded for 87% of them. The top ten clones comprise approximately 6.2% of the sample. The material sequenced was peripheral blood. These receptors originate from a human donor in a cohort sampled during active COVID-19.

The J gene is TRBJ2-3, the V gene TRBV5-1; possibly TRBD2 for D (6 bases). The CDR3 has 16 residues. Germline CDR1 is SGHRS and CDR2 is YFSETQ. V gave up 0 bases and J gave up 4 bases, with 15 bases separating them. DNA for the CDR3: TGCGCCAGCAGCTTGGAGGGGACTCCGGAGGCAGATACGCAGTATTTT. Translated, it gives CASSLEGTPEADTQYF.

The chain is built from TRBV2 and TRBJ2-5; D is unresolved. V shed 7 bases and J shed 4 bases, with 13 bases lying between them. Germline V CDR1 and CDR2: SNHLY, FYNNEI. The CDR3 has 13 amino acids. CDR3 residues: CASTPRATETQYF. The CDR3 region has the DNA TGTGCCAGCACCCCTAGAGCGACAGAGACCCAGTACTTC.

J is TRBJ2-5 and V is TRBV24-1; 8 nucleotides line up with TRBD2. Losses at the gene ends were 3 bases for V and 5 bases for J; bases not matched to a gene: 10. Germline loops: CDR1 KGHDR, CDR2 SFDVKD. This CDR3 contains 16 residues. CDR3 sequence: CATSDGGGSLGETQYF. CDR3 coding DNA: TGTGCCACCAGTGATGGCGGGGGGAGCCTCGGTGAGACCCAGTACTTC.

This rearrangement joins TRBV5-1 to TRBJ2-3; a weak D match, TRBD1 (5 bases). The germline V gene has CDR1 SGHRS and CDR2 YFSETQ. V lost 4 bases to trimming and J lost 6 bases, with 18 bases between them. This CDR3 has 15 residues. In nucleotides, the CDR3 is TGCGCCAGCAGCGAACGGACAAGGGGCGAGGATACGCAGTATTTT. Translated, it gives CASSERTRGEDTQYF.

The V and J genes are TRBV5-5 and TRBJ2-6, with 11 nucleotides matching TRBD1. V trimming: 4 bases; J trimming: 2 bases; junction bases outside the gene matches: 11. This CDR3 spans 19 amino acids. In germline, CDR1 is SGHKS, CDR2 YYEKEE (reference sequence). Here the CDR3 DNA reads TGTGCCAGCAGCGTGGGACAGGGGGTGGTAAATCCTGGGGCCAACGTCCTGACTTTC. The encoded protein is CASSVGQGVVNPGANVLTF.

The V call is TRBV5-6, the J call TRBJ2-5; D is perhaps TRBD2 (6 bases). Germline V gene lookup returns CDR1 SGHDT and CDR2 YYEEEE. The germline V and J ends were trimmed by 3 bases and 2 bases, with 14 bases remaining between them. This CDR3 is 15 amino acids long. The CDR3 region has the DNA TGTGCCAGCAGCTCATTACTAGGAGGGCAAGAGACCCAGTACTTC. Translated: CASSSLLGGQETQYF.

The CDR3: CASRDSASYEQYF. The CDR3 coding sequence is TGCGCCAGCAGGGACAGCGCTTCCTACGAGCAGTACTTC. The V gene is TRBV5-1, the J gene TRBJ2-7; D may be TRBD1 (6 bases). The CDR3 consists of 13 residues. V lost 5 bases and J lost 1, with 10 bases in between. The germline gives CDR1 SGHRS, CDR2 YFSETQ.

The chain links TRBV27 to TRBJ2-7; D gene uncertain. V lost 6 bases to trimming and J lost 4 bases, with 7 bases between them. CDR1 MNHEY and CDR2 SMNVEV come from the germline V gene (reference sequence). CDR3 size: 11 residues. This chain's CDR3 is CASSSGYEQYF. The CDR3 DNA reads TGTGCCAGCAGCTCAGGTTACGAGCAGTACTTC.

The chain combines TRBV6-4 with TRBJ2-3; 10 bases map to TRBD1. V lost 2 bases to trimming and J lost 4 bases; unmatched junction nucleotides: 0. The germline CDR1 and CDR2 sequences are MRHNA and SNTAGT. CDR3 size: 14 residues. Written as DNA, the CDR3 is TGTGCCAGCAGTGACGGACAGGGGGCAGATACGCAGTATTTT. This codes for CASSDGQGADTQYF.

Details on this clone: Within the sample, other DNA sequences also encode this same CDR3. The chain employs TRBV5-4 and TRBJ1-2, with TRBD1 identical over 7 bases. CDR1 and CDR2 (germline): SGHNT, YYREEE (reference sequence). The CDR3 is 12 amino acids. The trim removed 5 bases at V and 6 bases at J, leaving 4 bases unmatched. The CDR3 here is CASSLDRDGYTF. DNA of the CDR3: TGTGCCAGCAGTCTCGACAGGGATGGCTACACCTTC. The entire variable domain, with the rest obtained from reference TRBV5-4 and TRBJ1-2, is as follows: ETGVTQSPTHLIKTRGQQVTLRCSSQSGHNTVSWYQQALGQGPQFIFQYYREEENGRGNFPPRFSGLQFPNYSSELNVNALELDDSALYLCASSLDRDGYTFGSGTRLTVV.

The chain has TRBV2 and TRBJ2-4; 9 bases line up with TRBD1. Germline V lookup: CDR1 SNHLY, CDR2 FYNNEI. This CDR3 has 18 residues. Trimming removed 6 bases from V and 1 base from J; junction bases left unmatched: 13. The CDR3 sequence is CASRRGQGLEYAKNIQYF. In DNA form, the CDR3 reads TGTGCCAGCAGGAGGGGACAGGGCCTGGAGTACGCCAAAAACATTCAGTACTTC. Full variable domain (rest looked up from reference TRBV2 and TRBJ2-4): EPEVTQTPSHQVTQMGQEVILRCVPISNHLYFYWYRQILGQKVEFLVSFYNNEISEKSEIFDDQFSVERPDGSNFTLKIRSTKLEDSAMYFCASRRGQGLEYAKNIQYFGAGTRLSVL.

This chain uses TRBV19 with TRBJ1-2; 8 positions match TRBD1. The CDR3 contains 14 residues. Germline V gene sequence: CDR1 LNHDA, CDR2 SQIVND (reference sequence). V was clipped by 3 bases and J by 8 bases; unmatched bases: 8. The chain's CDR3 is CASSILQGAVGYTF. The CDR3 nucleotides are TGTGCCAGTAGTATCCTTCAGGGGGCCGTGGGCTACACCTTC.

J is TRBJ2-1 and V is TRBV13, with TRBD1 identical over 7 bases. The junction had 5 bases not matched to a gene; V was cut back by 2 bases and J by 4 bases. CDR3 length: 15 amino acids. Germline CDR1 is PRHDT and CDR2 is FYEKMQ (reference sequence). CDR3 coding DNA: TGTGCCAGCAGCTTACTAGGACAGGCTTACAATGAGCAGTTCTTC. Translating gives CASSLLGQAYNEQFF. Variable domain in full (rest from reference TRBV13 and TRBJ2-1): AAGVIQSPRHLIKEKRETATLKCYPIPRHDTVYWYQQGPGQDPQFLISFYEKMQSDKGSIPDRFSAQQFSDYHSELNMSSLELGDSALYFCASSLLGQAYNEQFFGPGTRLTVL.

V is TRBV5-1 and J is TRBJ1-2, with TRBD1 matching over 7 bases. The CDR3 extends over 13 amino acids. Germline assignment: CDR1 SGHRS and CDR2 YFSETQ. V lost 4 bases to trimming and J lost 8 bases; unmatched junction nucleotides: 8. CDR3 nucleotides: TGCGCCAGCAGCCTATTACAGGGGCACGGCTACACCTTC. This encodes CASSLLQGHGYTF.

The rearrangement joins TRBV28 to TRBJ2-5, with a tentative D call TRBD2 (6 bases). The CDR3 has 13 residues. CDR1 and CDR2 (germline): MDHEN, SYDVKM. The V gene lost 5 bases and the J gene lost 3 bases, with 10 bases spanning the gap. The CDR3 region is CASSPGGEETQYF. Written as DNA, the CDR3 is TGTGCCAGCAGTCCAGGAGGGGAAGAGACCCAGTACTTC.

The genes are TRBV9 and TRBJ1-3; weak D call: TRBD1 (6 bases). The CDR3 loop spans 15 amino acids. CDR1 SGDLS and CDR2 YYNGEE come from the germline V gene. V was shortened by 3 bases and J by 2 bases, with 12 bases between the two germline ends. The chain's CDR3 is CASSARDTTGNTIYF. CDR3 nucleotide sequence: TGTGCCAGCAGCGCCCGGGACACTACTGGAAACACCATATATTTT.

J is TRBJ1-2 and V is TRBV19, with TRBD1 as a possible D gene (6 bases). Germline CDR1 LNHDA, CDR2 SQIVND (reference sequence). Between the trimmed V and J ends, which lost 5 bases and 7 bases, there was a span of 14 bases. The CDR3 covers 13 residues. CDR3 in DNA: TGTGCCAGTAGTCTCGGACAGATTACTGGCTACACCTTC. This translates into CASSLGQITGYTF.

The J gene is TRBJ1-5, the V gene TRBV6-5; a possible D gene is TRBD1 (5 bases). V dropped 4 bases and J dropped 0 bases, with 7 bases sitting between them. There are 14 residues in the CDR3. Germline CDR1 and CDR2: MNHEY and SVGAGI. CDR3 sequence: CASSWGDSNQPQHF. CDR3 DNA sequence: TGTGCCAGCAGTTGGGGGGATAGCAATCAGCCCCAGCATTTT.

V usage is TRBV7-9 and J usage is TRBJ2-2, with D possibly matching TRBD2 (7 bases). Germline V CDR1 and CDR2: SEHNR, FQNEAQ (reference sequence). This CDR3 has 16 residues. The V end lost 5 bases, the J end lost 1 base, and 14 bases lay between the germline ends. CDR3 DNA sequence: TGTGCCAGCAGCCCCGCCGGGGGGCTGAACACCGGGGAGCTGTTTTTT. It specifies CASSPAGGLNTGELFF.

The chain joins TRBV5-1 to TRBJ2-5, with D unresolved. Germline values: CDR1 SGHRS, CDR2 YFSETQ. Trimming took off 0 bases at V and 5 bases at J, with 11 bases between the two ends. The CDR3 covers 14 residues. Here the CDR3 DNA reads TGCGCCAGCAGCTTGGCCGTGTCCTCGGAGACCCAGTACTTC. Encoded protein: CASSLAVSSETQYF.

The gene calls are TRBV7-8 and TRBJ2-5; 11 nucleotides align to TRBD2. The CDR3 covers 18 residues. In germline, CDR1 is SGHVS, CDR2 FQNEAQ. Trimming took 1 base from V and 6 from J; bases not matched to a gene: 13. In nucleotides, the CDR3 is TGTGCCAGCAGCTTAGGGCCCCTAGCGGGGGGCCCCTTACAGACCCAGTACTTC. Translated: CASSLGPLAGGPLQTQYF.

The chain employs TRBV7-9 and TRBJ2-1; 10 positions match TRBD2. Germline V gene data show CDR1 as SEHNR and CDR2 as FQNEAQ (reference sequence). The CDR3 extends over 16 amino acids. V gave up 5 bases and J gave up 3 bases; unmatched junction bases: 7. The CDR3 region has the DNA TGTGCCAGCAGCCGGACTAGCGGAAGATTCTACAATGAGCAGTTCTTC. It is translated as CASSRTSGRFYNEQFF. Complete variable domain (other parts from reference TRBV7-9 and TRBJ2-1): DTGVSQNPRHKITKRGQNVTFRCDPISEHNRLYWYRQTLGQGPEFLTYFQNEAQLEKSRLLSDRFSAERPKGSFSTLEIQRTEQGDSAMYLCASSRTSGRFYNEQFFGPGTRLTVL.

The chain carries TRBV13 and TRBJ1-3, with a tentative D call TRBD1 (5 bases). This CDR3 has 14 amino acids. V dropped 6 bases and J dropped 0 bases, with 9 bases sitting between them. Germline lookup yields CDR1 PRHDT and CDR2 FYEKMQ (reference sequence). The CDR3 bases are TGTGCCAGCAGTAAGGGGAACTCTGGAAACACCATATATTTT. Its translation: CASSKGNSGNTIYF.